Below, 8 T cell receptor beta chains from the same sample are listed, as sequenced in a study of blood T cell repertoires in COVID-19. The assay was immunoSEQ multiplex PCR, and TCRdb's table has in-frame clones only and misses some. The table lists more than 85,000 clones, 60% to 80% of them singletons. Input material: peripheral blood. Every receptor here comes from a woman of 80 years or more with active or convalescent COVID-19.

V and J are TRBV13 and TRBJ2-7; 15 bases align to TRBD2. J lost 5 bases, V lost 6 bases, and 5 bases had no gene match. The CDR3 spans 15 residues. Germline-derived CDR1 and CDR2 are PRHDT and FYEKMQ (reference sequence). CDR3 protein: CASSPGTSGRNEQYF. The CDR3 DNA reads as TGTGCCAGCAGTCCCGGGACTAGCGGGAGGAACGAGCAGTACTTC.

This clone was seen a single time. CDR3 nucleotide sequence: TGTGCCAGCAGTTCTCCGGGACAGGGGGATCAGAACACCGGGGAGCTGTTTTTT. Its translation: CASSSPGQGDQNTGELFF. V gene TRBV5-4 combines with J gene TRBJ2-2; 11 nucleotides agree with TRBD1. Per germline, CDR1 SGHNT and CDR2 YYREEE (reference sequence). Trimming cost V 5 bases and J 1 base; bases outside gene matches: 10. The CDR3 is made up of 18 amino acids.

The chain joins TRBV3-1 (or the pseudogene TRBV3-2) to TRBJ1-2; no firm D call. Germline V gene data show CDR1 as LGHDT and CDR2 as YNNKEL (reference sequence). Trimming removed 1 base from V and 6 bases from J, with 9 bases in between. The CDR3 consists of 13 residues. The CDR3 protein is CASSQAGHNGYTF. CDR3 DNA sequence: TGTGCCAGCAGCCAAGCCGGTCATAATGGCTACACCTTC.

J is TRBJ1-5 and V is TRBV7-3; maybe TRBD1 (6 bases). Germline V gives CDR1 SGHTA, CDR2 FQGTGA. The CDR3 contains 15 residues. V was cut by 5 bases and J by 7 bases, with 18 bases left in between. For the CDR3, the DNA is TGTGCCAGCAGCAATAACAGGGTCCCGGGGCAGCCCCAGCATTTT. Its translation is CASSNNRVPGQPQHF.

CDR3 nucleotide sequence: TGTGCCAGTAGTATAGTTGGGGGCGGATATAGCAATCAGCCCCAGCATTTT. This encodes CASSIVGGGYSNQPQHF. This rearrangement joins TRBV19 to TRBJ1-5; weak D call: TRBD1 (6 bases). There are 17 residues in the CDR3. V lost 1 base and J 0 bases, leaving 13 bases between the germline ends. Per germline, CDR1 LNHDA and CDR2 SQIVND (reference sequence).

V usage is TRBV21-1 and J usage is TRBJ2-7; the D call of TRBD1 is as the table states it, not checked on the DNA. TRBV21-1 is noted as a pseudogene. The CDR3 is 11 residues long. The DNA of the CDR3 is TGTGCCAGGGACAGGGGTTACGAGCAGTACTTC. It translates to CARDRGYEQYF.

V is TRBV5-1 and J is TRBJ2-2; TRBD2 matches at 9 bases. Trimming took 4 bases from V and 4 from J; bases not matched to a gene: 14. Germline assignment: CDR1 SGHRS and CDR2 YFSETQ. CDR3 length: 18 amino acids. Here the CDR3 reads CASSPARGSGRFTGELFF. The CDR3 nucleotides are TGCGCCAGCAGCCCTGCCCGGGGAAGCGGGAGGTTCACCGGGGAGCTGTTTTTT. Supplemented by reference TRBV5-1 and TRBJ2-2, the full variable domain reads KAGVTQTPRYLIKTRGQQVTLSCSPISGHRSVSWYQQTPGQGLQFLFEYFSETQRNKGNFPGRFSGRQFSNSRSEMNVSTLELGDSALYLCASSPARGSGRFTGELFFGEGSRLTVL.

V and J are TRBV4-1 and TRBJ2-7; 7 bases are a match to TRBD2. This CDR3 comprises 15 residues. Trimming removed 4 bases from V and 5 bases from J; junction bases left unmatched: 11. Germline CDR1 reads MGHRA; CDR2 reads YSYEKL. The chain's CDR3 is CASSRAWAGADEQYF. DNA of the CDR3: TGCGCCAGCAGCCGAGCTTGGGCGGGAGCGGACGAGCAGTACTTC.